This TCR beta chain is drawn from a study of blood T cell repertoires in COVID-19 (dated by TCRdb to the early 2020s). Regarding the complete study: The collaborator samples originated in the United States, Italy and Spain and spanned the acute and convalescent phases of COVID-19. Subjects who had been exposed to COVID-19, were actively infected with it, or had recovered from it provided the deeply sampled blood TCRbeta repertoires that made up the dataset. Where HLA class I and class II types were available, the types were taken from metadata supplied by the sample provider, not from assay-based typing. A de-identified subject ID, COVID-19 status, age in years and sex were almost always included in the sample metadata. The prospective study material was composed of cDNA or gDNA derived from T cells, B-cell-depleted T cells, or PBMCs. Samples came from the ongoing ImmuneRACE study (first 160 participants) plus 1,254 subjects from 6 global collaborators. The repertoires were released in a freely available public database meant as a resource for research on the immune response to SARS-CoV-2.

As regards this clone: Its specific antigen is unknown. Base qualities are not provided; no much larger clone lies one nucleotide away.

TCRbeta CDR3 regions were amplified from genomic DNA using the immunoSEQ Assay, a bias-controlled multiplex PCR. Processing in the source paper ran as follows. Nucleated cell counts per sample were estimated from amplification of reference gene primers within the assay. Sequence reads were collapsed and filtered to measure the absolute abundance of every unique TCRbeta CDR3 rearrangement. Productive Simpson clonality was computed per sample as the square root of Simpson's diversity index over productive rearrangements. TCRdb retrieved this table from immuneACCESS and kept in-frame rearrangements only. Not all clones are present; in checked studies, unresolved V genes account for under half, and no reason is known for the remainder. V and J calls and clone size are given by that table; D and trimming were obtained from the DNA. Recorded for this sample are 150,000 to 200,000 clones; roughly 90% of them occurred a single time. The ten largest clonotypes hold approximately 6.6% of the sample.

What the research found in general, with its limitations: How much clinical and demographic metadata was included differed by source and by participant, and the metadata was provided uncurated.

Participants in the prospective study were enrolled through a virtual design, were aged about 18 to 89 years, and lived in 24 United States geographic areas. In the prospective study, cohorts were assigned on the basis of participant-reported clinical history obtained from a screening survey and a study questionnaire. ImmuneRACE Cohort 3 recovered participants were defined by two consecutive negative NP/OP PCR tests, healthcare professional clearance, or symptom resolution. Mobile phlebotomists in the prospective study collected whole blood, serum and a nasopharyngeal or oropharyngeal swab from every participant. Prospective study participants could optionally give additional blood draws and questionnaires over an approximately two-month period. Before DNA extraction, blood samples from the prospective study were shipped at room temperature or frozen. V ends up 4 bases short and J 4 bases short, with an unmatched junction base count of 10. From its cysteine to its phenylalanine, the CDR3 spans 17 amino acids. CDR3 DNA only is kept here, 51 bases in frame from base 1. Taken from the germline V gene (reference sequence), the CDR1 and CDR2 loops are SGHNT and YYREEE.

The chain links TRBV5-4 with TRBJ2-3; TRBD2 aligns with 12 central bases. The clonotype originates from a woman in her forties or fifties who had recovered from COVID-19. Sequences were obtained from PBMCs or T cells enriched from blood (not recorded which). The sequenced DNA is TGTGCCAGCAGCCCAGGGACTAGCGGGTTTCTGGCAGATACGCAGTATTTT. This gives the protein CASSPGTSGFLADTQYF.